One sample yielded the 17 T cell receptor beta chains listed below, sequenced in a study of spatial heterogeneity in lung cancer. A single record per CDR3 protein comes from TCRdb applying MiXCR to the 5' RACE reads. The sample comprises about 7,800 distinct CDR3 sequences, over 6.5% of which are singletons, and around 49% rests with the top ten. Specified time point: sample taken at primary tumor resection. Source: PBMCs, taken at surgery. The receptors here all came from a male donor with early-stage non-small cell lung cancer.

The chain recombines TRBV15 with TRBJ2-3, with D unresolved. The CDR3 spans 17 residues. The V end was cut by 0 bases, the J end by 0 bases, with 13 bases between. Germline V gene sequence: CDR1 LNHNV, CDR2 YYDKDF (reference sequence). The CDR3 DNA follows: TGTGCCACCAGCAGAGATCCGCAGGAGTCTAGCACAGATACGCAGTATTTT. Its translation is CATSRDPQESSTDTQYF.

Judged by abundance, this clonotype is medium-sized. The rearrangement joins TRBV18 to TRBJ2-2; D is ambiguous. V was cut by 0 bases and J by 0 bases, with 2 bases left in between. CDR3 length: 14 residues. CDR1 is KGHSH and CDR2 is LQKENI in the germline V gene. In DNA, the CDR3 is TGTGCCAGCTCACCACCAACGAACACCGGGGAGCTGTTTTTT. Translated, it gives CASSPPTNTGELFF.

This clonotype appeared many times. This chain uses TRBV20-1 with TRBJ2-7, with D perhaps matching TRBD1 (6 bases). The CDR3 has 16 amino acids. CDR1 is DFQATT and CDR2 is SNEGSKA in the germline V gene (reference sequence). V gave up 0 bases and J gave up 2 bases, with 17 bases separating them. CDR3 nucleotides: TGCAGTGCTAGAGATTGGGCGTCGACAGGAACCTACGAGCAGTACTTC. This codes for CSARDWASTGTYEQYF.

There are many counts of this clonotype. In nucleotides, the CDR3 is TGTGCCAGCAGCTTGGAATCTGTGATATCCTACAATGAGCAGTTCTTC. Its protein is CASSLESVISYNEQFF. The chain joins TRBV5-4 to TRBJ2-1; unclear D gene. V lost 0 bases and J lost 1, with 11 bases in between. In germline, CDR1 is SGHNT, CDR2 YYREEE (reference sequence). There are 16 residues in the CDR3.

CDR3 residues: CAISESSRLRGFSYNSPLHF. The CDR3 DNA reads as TGTGCCATCAGTGAGTCGAGTCGTCTCAGGGGATTTTCCTATAATTCACCCCTCCACTTT. The rearrangement joins TRBV10-3 to TRBJ1-6; weak D call: TRBD1 (6 bases). The V end lost 0 bases, the J end lost 1 base, and 19 bases lay between the germline ends. Germline V gene sequence: CDR1 ENHRY, CDR2 SYGVKD. This CDR3 spans 20 amino acids.

This clonotype occurred many times. J is TRBJ1-2 and V is TRBV29-1; D gene unclear. V lost 5 bases and J lost 2, with 9 bases in between. Germline V lookup: CDR1 SQVTM, CDR2 ANQGSEA. The length of the CDR3 is 12 residues. In nucleotides, the CDR3 is TGCAGCGTTTGGTCTACCAACTATGGCTACACCTTC. Translating gives CSVWSTNYGYTF.

The sample holds many counts of this clonotype. This chain joins TRBV30 and TRBJ2-3, with D perhaps TRBD2 (6 bases). Trimming shortened V by 5 bases and J by 4 bases, and 13 bases separated the two germline ends. The CDR3 consists of 13 residues. CDR1 is GTSNPN, CDR2 SVGIG, per germline (reference sequence). CDR3 amino acids: CAWAGGGADTQYF. The CDR3 DNA reads as TGTGCCTGGGCCGGGGGAGGCGCAGATACGCAGTATTTT.

This clonotype was observed at least ten times. This chain uses TRBV6-1 with TRBJ2-1; unclear D gene. Trimming cost V 6 bases and J 8 bases, with 17 bases left between them. There are 14 residues in the CDR3. Germline V gives CDR1 MNHNS, CDR2 SASEGT. The CDR3 protein is CASSTPGHRDEQFF. As DNA, the CDR3 is TGTGCCAGCAGCACTCCGGGCCACCGAGATGAGCAGTTCTTC.

This clonotype was counted ten times or more. The rearrangement joins TRBV29-1 to TRBJ2-7, with D perhaps matching TRBD2 (6 bases). This CDR3 has 16 amino acids. In germline, CDR1 is SQVTM, CDR2 ANQGSEA. With 1 base removed from V and 6 bases from J, the gap between germline ends came to 22 bases. CDR3: CSVEVVQWGEVREQYF. The CDR3 DNA sequence: TGCAGCGTTGAAGTGGTCCAATGGGGGGAGGTTCGCGAGCAGTACTTC.

This clonotype was counted at least ten times. The CDR3 protein is CASSLRSGTDNEQFF. For the CDR3, the DNA is TGTGCCAGCAGTTTAAGGAGCGGGACTGACAATGAGCAGTTCTTC. The chain links TRBV12-3 or TRBV12-4 to TRBJ2-1; 7 bases line up with TRBD2. The V segment lost 2 bases and the J segment 5 bases; nucleotides outside the gene matches: 6. The CDR3 runs to 15 residues.

Many counts were recorded for this clonotype. This sequence joins TRBV12-5 and TRBJ2-1, with TRBD2 identical over 13 bases. The CDR3 length is 17 residues. In germline, CDR1 is LGHNT, CDR2 FRNRAP. The J segment lost 8 bases and the V segment lost 2 bases, leaving 9 bases of the junction unmatched. DNA for the CDR3: TGTGCTAGTGGTTTGCCCTCAGGGACTAGCGGGAAATATGAGCAGTTCTTC. Its translation: CASGLPSGTSGKYEQFF.

This clonotype was seen repeatedly, ten times or more. The J gene is TRBJ2-7, the V gene TRBV29-1, with D tentatively TRBD1 (6 bases). Trimming pared 4 bases from V and 5 bases from J, leaving 12 bases between. CDR1 is SQVTM, CDR2 ANQGSEA, per germline. This CDR3 comprises 12 residues. The CDR3 region has the DNA TGCAGCGTTGCCCAACAGGGCCACGAGCAGTACTTC. This encodes CSVAQQGHEQYF.

The table lists this clonotype with many counts. The chain uses TRBV9 and TRBJ2-2, with no clear D. Between the trimmed V and J ends, which lost 2 bases and 0 bases, there was a span of 5 bases. The CDR3 loop spans 14 amino acids. The germline V gene encodes CDR1 SGDLS and CDR2 YYNGEE. The CDR3 DNA reads TGTGCCAGCAGCGTGACGCCGAACACCGGGGAGCTGTTTTTT. Protein: CASSVTPNTGELFF. Full variable domain (remainder filled in from reference TRBV9 and TRBJ2-2): DSGVTQTPKHLITATGQRVTLRCSPRSGDLSVYWYQQSLDQGLQFLIQYYNGEERAKGNILERFSAQQFPDLHSELNLSSLELGDSALYFCASSVTPNTGELFFGEGSRLTVL.

There are many counts of this clonotype. This chain links TRBV4-3 with TRBJ2-3; 13 nucleotides align to TRBD2. CDR1 and CDR2 from the germline V gene are LGHNA and YSLEER. The CDR3 covers 20 residues. The trim removed 4 bases at V and 0 bases at J, leaving 13 bases unmatched. This chain's CDR3 is CASSPRGGLAGEFSTDTQYF. The CDR3 nucleotides read TGCGCCAGCAGCCCAAGGGGTGGACTAGCGGGAGAGTTTAGCACAGATACGCAGTATTTT.

V is TRBV3-1 and J is TRBJ2-1, with 11 positions matching TRBD1. Germline CDR1 and CDR2: LGHDT and YNNKEL (reference sequence). The V gene end was trimmed by 4 bases and the J gene end by 7 bases; junction bases not matched to a gene: 6. This CDR3 spans 15 amino acids. The CDR3 DNA reads TGTGCCAGCAGCCTCAGAGGGACAGGGGGTAATGAGCAGTTCTTC. Protein: CASSLRGTGGNEQFF.

This clonotype was seen many times. J is TRBJ2-3 and V is TRBV5-1; TRBD1 matches at 7 bases. Germline CDR1 SGHRS, CDR2 YFSETQ. This CDR3 comprises 16 residues. The J segment lost 2 bases and the V segment lost 4 bases, leaving 10 bases of the junction unmatched. This CDR3 is CASSGQVWIHTDTQYF. The DNA for the CDR3 is TGCGCCAGCAGCGGACAGGTCTGGATACACACAGATACGCAGTATTTT.

V gene TRBV12-3 or TRBV12-4 combines with J gene TRBJ2-1; the match to TRBD2 covers 9 bases. Trimming at V came to 5 bases and at J to 9 bases, leaving 2 bases not matched to a gene. The CDR3 has 12 residues. CDR3 in DNA: TGTGCCAGCAGTCCTAGCGGGATTGAGCAGTTCTTC. It encodes CASSPSGIEQFF.